These 9 T cell receptor beta chains were all obtained from the same sample, sequenced in a study of cytomegalovirus exposure and HLA in healthy donors. 13 Jbeta primers and 60 Vbeta primers were used for the PCR. Clones were sequenced by immunoSEQ multiplex PCR, and TCRdb holds only the in-frame ones, with some missing. The repertoire consists of roughly 130,000 clones, with approximately 78% occurring once and the leading ten covering 5.5% to 7.5%. Source material: PBMCs. These receptors all come from a woman between 40 and 55 years old in good health and CMV-seropositive.

The chain links TRBV4-2 to TRBJ1-2; D not certain. Germline lookup yields CDR1 LGHNA and CDR2 YNFKEQ. The germline V and J ends were trimmed by 0 bases and 7 bases, with 21 bases remaining between them. The CDR3 contains 17 residues. The CDR3 loop reads CASSQDSGVSYLRGYTF. For the CDR3, the DNA is TGTGCCAGCAGCCAAGATTCGGGTGTTTCGTATCTGCGTGGCTACACCTTC.

The V call is TRBV19, the J call TRBJ1-1; D is possibly TRBD1 (5 bases). Germline assignment: CDR1 LNHDA and CDR2 SQIVND (reference sequence). The CDR3 is made up of 15 amino acids. With 1 base removed from V and 5 bases from J, the gap between germline ends came to 14 bases. As DNA, the CDR3 is TGTGCCAGTAGTATAGTTGGGACGCGGGGTACTGAAGCTTTCTTT. It specifies CASSIVGTRGTEAFF.

This chain links TRBV18 with TRBJ1-2; 10 bases match TRBD1. With V trimmed by 5 bases and J by 1 base, 1 base remained unmatched. The CDR3 extends over 14 amino acids. CDR1 KGHSH and CDR2 LQKENI come from the germline V gene. The CDR3 bases are TGTGCCAGCTCAAGGGACAGGGGTAACTATGGCTACACCTTC. It codes for CASSRDRGNYGYTF.

This chain connects TRBV29-1 to TRBJ2-3; 8 nucleotides match TRBD2. This CDR3 has 15 residues. Trimming at V came to 2 bases and at J to 3 bases, leaving 7 bases not matched to a gene. Per germline, CDR1 SQVTM and CDR2 ANQGSEA. For the CDR3, the DNA is TGCAGCGTTGAAAGAGCGGGAGAGGGTACAGATACGCAGTATTTT. Translated: CSVERAGEGTDTQYF.

The rearrangement uses TRBV7-2 and TRBJ2-7; 7 nucleotides agree with TRBD2. The CDR3 length is 17 residues. The J segment lost 3 bases and the V segment lost 0 bases, leaving 11 bases of the junction unmatched. CDR1 is SGHTA and CDR2 is FQGNSA in the germline V gene. The CDR3 nucleotides read TGTGCCAGCAGCTTAGCGACTTTAGGGGAGCGGGGCTACGAGCAGTACTTC. Translated, it gives CASSLATLGERGYEQYF.

The chain recombines TRBV4-2 with TRBJ2-3; 8 positions match TRBD2. Germline CDR1 is LGHNA and CDR2 is YNFKEQ. J lost 1 base, V lost 2 bases, and 5 bases had no gene match. This CDR3 spans 16 amino acids. The CDR3 bases are TGTGCCAGCAGCCAACTACTTAGCGGGGGCACAGATACGCAGTATTTT. Translated, it gives CASSQLLSGGTDTQYF.

The rearrangement uses TRBV2 and TRBJ2-1; perhaps TRBD2 as D (5 bases). Germline V gene data show CDR1 as SNHLY and CDR2 as FYNNEI. Trimming cost V 6 bases and J 9 bases, with 18 bases left between them. This CDR3 comprises 14 residues. CDR3 amino acids: CASRSLAGLGEQFF. The CDR3 DNA reads as TGTGCCAGCAGGTCGCTAGCCGGGCTCGGTGAGCAGTTCTTC. Drawing the rest from reference TRBV2 and TRBJ2-1, the complete variable domain is EPEVTQTPSHQVTQMGQEVILRCVPISNHLYFYWYRQILGQKVEFLVSFYNNEISEKSEIFDDQFSVERPDGSNFTLKIRSTKLEDSAMYFCASRSLAGLGEQFFGPGTRLTVL.

This chain connects TRBV19 to TRBJ1-2; D perhaps matches TRBD1 (6 bases). The germline V and J ends were trimmed by 5 bases and 7 bases, with 17 bases remaining between them. This CDR3 has 14 residues. Germline CDR1 LNHDA, CDR2 SQIVND (reference sequence). CDR3 in amino acids: CASSLGPQTGGYTF. The CDR3 DNA reads TGTGCCAGTAGTCTGGGACCGCAGACAGGTGGCTACACCTTC.

For this clone: Relative to the germline gene, one junction end is altered; a read error may explain this. The gene calls are TRBV7-7 and TRBJ2-2; 7 bases fit TRBD1. Germline CDR1 reads SSHAT; CDR2 reads FNYEAQ (reference sequence). CDR3 length: 15 amino acids. CDR3 nucleotide sequence: TGTGCTAGCAGCCACCGGGACAGCAGTACCGGGGAGCTGTTTTTT. This encodes CASSHRDSSTGELFF.